This T cell receptor (beta chain) was sequenced in a study of blood T cell repertoires in COVID-19. As for the study in general: From T cells, B-cell-depleted T cells, or PBMCs came the material, which was cDNA or gDNA.

Original methodology: Amplification of reference gene primers was used by the study to estimate nucleated cell counts. Only in-frame clones appear in the TCRdb table, and some are missing; sequencing was by immunoSEQ multiplex PCR. The V and J calls and clone size come from that table; D and trimming were worked out from the DNA. The profile shows 400,000 to 500,000 clones, about 88% of them singletons. J lost 8 bases, V lost 2 bases, and 8 bases had no gene match. Looked up from germline, CDR1 is LGHNA and CDR2 is YSLEER. The CDR3 length is 15 residues. In terms of age and location, participants ranged from roughly 18 to 95 years and lived in under 30 US areas.

The chain uses TRBV4-3 and TRBJ2-1; 8 positions agree with TRBD1. The source of this sequence is a young woman who had been exposed to COVID-19. The sequenced sample consisted of PBMCs or T cells enriched from blood (not recorded which). The CDR3 DNA follows: TGCGCCAGCAGCCAAACGGGACAGGATCGCCATGAGCAGTTCTTC. Translation gives CASSQTGQDRHEQFF.